This T cell receptor (beta chain) was profiled in a study of CD8+ T cells in alopecia areata. Turning to the study itself: Oral tofacitinib (5 to 10 mg twice daily) was administered to treated patients. Scalp area affected, as a percentage, set the severity score of treated patients. Overall study results and limits: Tofacitinib significantly lowered scalp clonality and expanded CD8+ clones among the top 100.

CDR3 length: 13 amino acids. Germline CDR1 reads GTSNPN; CDR2 reads SVGIG (reference sequence). V lost 5 bases to trimming and J lost 1 base, with 8 bases between them. Sequencing used cDNA as its template, made by extracting RNA and reverse transcribing it. Clones were read by immunoSEQ multiplex PCR, and TCRdb kept only the in-frame ones, dropping some. The data show some 190,000 clones, roughly three fifths seen once. This clone was seen only a few times. Its antigen is still unknown. Treatment indicated: oral pan-JAK inhibitor, 5-10 mg twice daily. Lesional scalp punch biopsies and peripheral blood came from alopecia areata patients.

This sequence was found in a human donor with alopecia areata. This sequence joins TRBV30 and TRBJ2-2, with a possible D match to TRBD1 (5 bases). This sample comprised CD4+ T cells sorted from blood, obtained around week 44, from a patient treated with tofacitinib. The CDR3 loop is CAWGTGNTGELFF. DNA of the CDR3: TGTGCCTGGGGAACAGGGAACACCGGGGAGCTGTTTTTT.